These T cell receptor beta chains were read from a single sample in a study of blood T cell repertoires in COVID-19. Produced via immunoSEQ multiplex PCR; TCRdb's table is partial and in-frame only. The sample consists of approximately 90,000 clones, 85% of them appearing once. The sequenced sample consisted of peripheral blood. These receptors originate from a man aged 80 or over with acute or convalescent COVID-19. The CDR3 runs from the conserved cysteine through the conserved F or W. The D gene is left open where the match is weak. A clone size is listed for some rows: how often the clone was seen (once, few, many), or a class if it is expanded.

NA	15	TRBD1	TRBJ1-2	TRBV6-1	CASSESPGGLYGYTF	TGTGCCAGCAGTGAGTCGCCAGGGGGCCTCTATGGCTACACCTTC
NA	13	NA	TRBJ1-2	TRBV24-1	CATSDPTEYGYTF	TGTGCCACCAGTGATCCGACTGAGTATGGCTACACCTTC
NA	15	NA	TRBJ1-1	TRBV3-1/TRBV3-2	CASSQVYRLNTEAFF	TGTGCCAGCAGCCAAGTGTACAGGTTGAACACTGAAGCTTTCTTT
NA	14	TRBD1	TRBJ2-1	TRBV6-2/TRBV6-3	CASSGTGRNNEQFF	TGTGCCAGCAGCGGGACAGGGCGTAACAATGAGCAGTTCTTC
NA	14	NA	TRBJ2-3	TRBV5-1	CASSPGTSTDTQYF	TGCGCCAGCAGCCCCGGGACTAGCACAGATACGCAGTATTTT
NA	11	NA	TRBJ1-1	TRBV7-9	CASSLVLGAFF	TGTGCCAGCAGCTTAGTGTTGGGCGCTTTCTTT
NA	13	TRBD2	TRBJ2-1	TRBV28	CASRLLAGGVLFF	TGTGCCAGCAGACTATTAGCGGGAGGGGTTCTGTTCTTC
NA	16	NA	TRBJ2-1	TRBV15	CATSRERLVSYNEQFF	TGTGCCACCAGCAGAGAGAGACTCGTTAGTTACAATGAGCAGTTCTTC
NA	16	TRBD1	TRBJ2-2	TRBV6-5	CASSYRTGRNTGELFF	TGTGCCAGCAGCTACCGGACAGGTCGGAACACCGGGGAGCTGTTTTTT
NA	13	NA	TRBJ1-1	TRBV5-1	CASSMGLDTEAFF	TGCGCCAGCAGCATGGGACTGGACACTGAAGCTTTCTTT
NA	16	NA	TRBJ1-6	TRBV11-2	CASSLVRGVRNSPLHF	TGTGCCAGCAGCTTAGTTCGCGGGGTTAGGAATTCACCCCTCCACTTT
NA	17	TRBD1	TRBJ1-1	TRBV14	CASSQIRDRSLNTEAFF	TGTGCCAGCAGCCAAATCCGGGACAGAAGTTTGAACACTGAAGCTTTCTTT
NA	14	TRBD1	TRBJ1-2	TRBV2	CASSEDRVTYGYTF	TGTGCCAGCAGTGAGGACAGGGTAACCTATGGCTACACCTTC
NA	14	TRBD2	TRBJ2-5	TRBV30	CAWSGLAAQETQYF	TGTGCCTGGAGTGGGCTAGCGGCCCAAGAGACCCAGTACTTC
NA	14	NA	TRBJ2-2	TRBV3-1/TRBV3-2	CASSPGPNTGELFF	TGTGCCAGCAGCCCAGGGCCGAACACCGGGGAGCTGTTTTTT
NA	15	NA	TRBJ1-2	TRBV28	CASSLSGRVNYGYTF	TGTGCCAGCAGTTTATCAGGGAGGGTGAACTATGGCTACACCTTC
NA	15	NA	TRBJ2-3	TRBV10-3	CAIGESGTTADTQYF	TGTGCCATCGGAGAAAGCGGAACCACAGCAGATACGCAGTATTTT
once	12	NA	TRBJ2-5	TRBV30	CAWSVTQETQYF	TGTGCCTGGAGTGTTACCCAGGAGACCCAGTACTTC
NA	15	TRBD2	TRBJ2-1	TRBV5-8	CASSFSSGGYNEQFF	TGTGCCAGCAGCTTTAGTAGCGGGGGATACAATGAGCAGTTCTTC
NA	11	NA	TRBJ2-7	TRBV28	CASSPKYEQYF	TGTGCCAGCAGTCCTAAGTACGAGCAGTACTTC
NA	22	NA	TRBJ2-3	TRBV19	CASSTPYGGGSGEGLTGRTQYF	TGTGCCAGTAGTACGCCGTATGGAGGGGGTTCGGGGGAGGGCCTAACGGGGCGTACGCAGTATTTT
NA	15	TRBD2	TRBJ2-7	TRBV28	CASSVSGRPSYEQYF	TGTGCCAGCAGTGTTAGCGGGAGGCCCTCCTACGAGCAGTACTTC
NA	15	TRBD2	TRBJ2-7	TRBV6-5	CASSYFGEGSYEQYF	TGTGCCAGCAGTTACTTCGGGGAGGGGTCCTACGAGCAGTACTTC
NA	13	NA	TRBJ1-1	TRBV30	CAWSVRRGDEAFF	TGTGCCTGGAGTGTACGGAGGGGAGATGAAGCTTTCTTT
NA	14	TRBD2	TRBJ2-3	TRBV5-1	CASSASGGADTQYF	TGCGCCAGCAGCGCCTCGGGGGGGGCAGATACGCAGTATTTT
NA	17	TRBD1	TRBJ2-6	TRBV28	CASSRPGQGAGANVLTF	TGTGCCAGCAGTCGGCCGGGACAGGGGGCCGGGGCCAACGTCCTGACTTTC
once	14	NA	TRBJ2-1	TRBV11-2	CASSLGLADNEQFF	TGTGCCAGCAGCTTAGGGCTAGCAGACAATGAGCAGTTCTTC
NA	13	NA	TRBJ2-1	TRBV6-5	CASGRPPVDEQFF	TGTGCCAGCGGGAGGCCTCCGGTTGATGAGCAGTTCTTC
once	13	TRBD1	TRBJ1-3	TRBV18	CASSRTGVGTIYF	TGTGCCAGCTCACGGACAGGAGTAGGCACCATATATTTT
NA	14	NA	TRBJ2-2	TRBV6-7	CASKDTGSGGELFF	TGTGCCAGCAAAGACACAGGTTCGGGTGGGGAGCTGTTTTTT
NA	12	NA	TRBJ2-5	TRBV6-6	CASQRPQETQYF	TGTGCCAGCCAGCGCCCTCAAGAGACCCAGTACTTC
NA	17	TRBD2	TRBJ2-7	TRBV7-6	CASSLASTSGSSYEQYF	TGTGCCAGCAGCCTCGCTTCAACTAGCGGGAGCTCCTACGAGCAGTACTTC
NA	14	NA	TRBJ1-5	TRBV6-2/TRBV6-3	CASSYDSRNQPQHF	TGTGCCAGCAGTTATGACAGTCGCAATCAGCCCCAGCATTTT
few	16	NA	TRBJ2-2	TRBV5-4	CASSSAPGQNTGELFF	TGTGCCAGCAGCTCCGCCCCGGGACAGAACACCGGGGAGCTGTTTTTT
NA	14	NA	TRBJ2-6	TRBV19	CASQGFGGANVLTF	TGTGCCAGCCAGGGGTTCGGGGGGGCCAACGTCCTGACTTTC
NA	13	TRBD1	TRBJ2-7	TRBV29-1	CSVDPGQPYEQYF	TGCAGCGTTGATCCGGGACAGCCCTACGAGCAGTACTTC
few	15	NA	TRBJ1-1	TRBV27	CASNLQGPGGTEAFF	TGTGCCAGCAACCTACAGGGCCCGGGGGGCACTGAAGCTTTCTTT
few	16	TRBD2	TRBJ2-1	TRBV9	CASSPLVAGSYNEQFF	TGTGCCAGCAGCCCTTTGGTAGCGGGCTCCTACAATGAGCAGTTCTTC
NA	13	NA	TRBJ1-6	TRBV29-1	CSVGDKYNSPLHF	TGCAGCGTGGGTGACAAGTATAATTCACCCCTCCACTTT
once	13	NA	TRBJ1-1	TRBV6-5	CASTITEGTEAFF	TGTGCCAGCACCATAACGGAGGGCACTGAAGCTTTCTTT
NA	12	NA	TRBJ1-1	TRBV12-3/TRBV12-4	CASNRVEGEAFF	TGTGCCAGCAATCGGGTTGAGGGTGAAGCTTTCTTT